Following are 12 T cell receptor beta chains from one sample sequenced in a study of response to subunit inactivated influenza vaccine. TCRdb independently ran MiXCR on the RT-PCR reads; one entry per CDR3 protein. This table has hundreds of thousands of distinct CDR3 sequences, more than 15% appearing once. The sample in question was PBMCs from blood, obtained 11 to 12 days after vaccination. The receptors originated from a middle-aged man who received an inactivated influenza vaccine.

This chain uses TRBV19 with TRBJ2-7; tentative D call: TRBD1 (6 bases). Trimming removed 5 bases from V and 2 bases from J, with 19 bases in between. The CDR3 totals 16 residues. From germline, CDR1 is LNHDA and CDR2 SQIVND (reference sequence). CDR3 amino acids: CASSPTNRVSAYEQYF. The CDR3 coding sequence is TGTGCCAGTAGTCCAACCAACAGGGTGTCGGCCTACGAGCAGTACTTC.

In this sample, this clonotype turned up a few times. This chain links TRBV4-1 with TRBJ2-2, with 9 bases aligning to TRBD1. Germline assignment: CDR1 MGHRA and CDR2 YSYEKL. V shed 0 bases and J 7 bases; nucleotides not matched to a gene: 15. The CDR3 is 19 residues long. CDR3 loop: CASSQEAVTGTGSDGELFF. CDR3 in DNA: TGCGCCAGCAGCCAAGAAGCTGTAACCGGGACAGGGTCTGACGGGGAGCTGTTTTTT.

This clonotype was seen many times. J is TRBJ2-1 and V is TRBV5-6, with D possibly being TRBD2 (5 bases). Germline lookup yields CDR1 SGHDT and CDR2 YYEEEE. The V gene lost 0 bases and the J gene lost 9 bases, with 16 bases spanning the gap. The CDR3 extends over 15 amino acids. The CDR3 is CASSLDGFLAVEQFF. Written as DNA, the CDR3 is TGTGCCAGCAGCTTGGACGGTTTCCTAGCAGTTGAGCAGTTCTTC.

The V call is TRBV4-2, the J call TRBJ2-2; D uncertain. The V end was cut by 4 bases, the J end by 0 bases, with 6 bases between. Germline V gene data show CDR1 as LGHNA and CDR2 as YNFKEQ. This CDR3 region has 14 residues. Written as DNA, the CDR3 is TGTGCCAGCAGCCCCGAATCGAACACCGGGGAGCTGTTTTTT. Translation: CASSPESNTGELFF.

CDR3 DNA: TGCGCCAGCAGTTTAGACATAGTCCAAGAGACCCAGTACTTC. This sequence encodes CASSLDIVQETQYF. This chain links TRBV5-1 with TRBJ2-5, with D uncertain. CDR3 size: 14 residues. Germline lookup yields CDR1 SGHRS and CDR2 YFSETQ. V gave up 5 bases and J gave up 1 base, with 12 bases separating them.

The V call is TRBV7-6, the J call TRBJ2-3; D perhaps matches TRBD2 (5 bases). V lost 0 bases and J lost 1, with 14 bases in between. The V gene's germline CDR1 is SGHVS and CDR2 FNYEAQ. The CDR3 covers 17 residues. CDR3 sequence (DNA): TGTGCCAGCAGCTTAGCGAATAGCGTTGAAGGCACAGATACGCAGTATTTT. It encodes CASSLANSVEGTDTQYF.

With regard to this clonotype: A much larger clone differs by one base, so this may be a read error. The CDR3 sequence: CASSLRLAYEQHF. The CDR3 region has the DNA TGCGCCAGCAGCCTTCGACTAGCGTACGAGCAGCACTTC. This chain uses TRBV5-1 with TRBJ2-7; 8 bases agree with TRBD2. CDR3 size: 13 residues. Germline lookup yields CDR1 SGHRS and CDR2 YFSETQ.

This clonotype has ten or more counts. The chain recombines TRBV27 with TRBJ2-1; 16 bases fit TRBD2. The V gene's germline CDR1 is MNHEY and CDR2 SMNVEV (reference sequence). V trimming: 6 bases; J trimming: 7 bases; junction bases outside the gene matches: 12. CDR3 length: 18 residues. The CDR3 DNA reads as TGTGCCAGCAGAGAGTCCGGGACTAGCGGGAGGGCGGGGAATGAGCAGTTCTTC. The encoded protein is CASRESGTSGRAGNEQFF.

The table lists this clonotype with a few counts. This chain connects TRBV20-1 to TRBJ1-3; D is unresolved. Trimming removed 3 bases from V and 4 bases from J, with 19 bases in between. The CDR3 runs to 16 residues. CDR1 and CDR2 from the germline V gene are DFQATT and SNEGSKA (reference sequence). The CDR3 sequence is CSASRAGSFSGNTIYF. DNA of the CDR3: TGCAGTGCTAGTCGGGCGGGCAGTTTCTCCGGAAACACCATATATTTT.

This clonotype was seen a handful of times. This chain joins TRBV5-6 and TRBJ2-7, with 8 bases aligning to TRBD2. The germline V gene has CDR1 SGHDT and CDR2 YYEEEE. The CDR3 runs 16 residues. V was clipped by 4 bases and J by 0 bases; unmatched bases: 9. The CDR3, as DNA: TGTGCCAGCAGCCCGGGAGGGGCAGCCCTCTCCTACGAGCAGTACTTC. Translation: CASSPGGAALSYEQYF.

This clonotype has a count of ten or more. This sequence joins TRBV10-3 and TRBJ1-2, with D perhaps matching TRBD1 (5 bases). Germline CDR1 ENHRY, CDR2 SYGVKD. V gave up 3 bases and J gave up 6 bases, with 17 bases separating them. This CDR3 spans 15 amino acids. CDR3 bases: TGTGCCATCAGTGAAAGCGCAGGGATCGGTCATGGCTACACCTTC. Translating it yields CAISESAGIGHGYTF.

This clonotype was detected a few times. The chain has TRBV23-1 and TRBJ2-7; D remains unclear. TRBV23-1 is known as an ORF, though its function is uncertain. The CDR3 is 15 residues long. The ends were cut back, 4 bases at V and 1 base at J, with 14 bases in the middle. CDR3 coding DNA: TGCGCCAGCAGTCGGATAAGGGTCGAGTCCTACGAGCAGTACTTC. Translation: CASSRIRVESYEQYF.